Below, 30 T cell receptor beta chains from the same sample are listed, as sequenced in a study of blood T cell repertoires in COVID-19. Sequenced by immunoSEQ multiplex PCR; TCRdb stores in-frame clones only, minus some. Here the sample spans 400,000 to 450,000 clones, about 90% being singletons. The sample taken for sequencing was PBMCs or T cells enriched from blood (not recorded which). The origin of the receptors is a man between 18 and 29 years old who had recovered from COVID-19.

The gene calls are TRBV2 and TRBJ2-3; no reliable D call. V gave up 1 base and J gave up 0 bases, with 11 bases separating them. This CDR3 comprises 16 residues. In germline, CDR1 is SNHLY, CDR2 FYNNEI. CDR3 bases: TGTGCCAGCAGTGAAGAGAGAGCTCGAAGCACAGATACGCAGTATTTT. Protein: CASSEERARSTDTQYF.

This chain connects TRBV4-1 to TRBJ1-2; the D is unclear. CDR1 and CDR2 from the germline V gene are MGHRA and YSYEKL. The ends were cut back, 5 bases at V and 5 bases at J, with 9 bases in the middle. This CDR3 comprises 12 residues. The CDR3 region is CASSEHQYGYTF. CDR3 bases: TGCGCCAGCAGCGAACACCAATATGGCTACACCTTC.

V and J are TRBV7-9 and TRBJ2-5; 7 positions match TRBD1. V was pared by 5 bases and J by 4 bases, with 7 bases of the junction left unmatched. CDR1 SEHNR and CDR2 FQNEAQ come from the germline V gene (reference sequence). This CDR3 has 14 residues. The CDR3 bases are TGTGCCAGCAGCCTTATCGACAGGGTAGAGACCCAGTACTTC. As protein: CASSLIDRVETQYF.

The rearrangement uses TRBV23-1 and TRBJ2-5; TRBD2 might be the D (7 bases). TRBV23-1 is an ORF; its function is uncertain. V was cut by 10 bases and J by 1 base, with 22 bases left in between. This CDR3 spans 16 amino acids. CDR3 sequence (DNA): TGCGCCATCTACCTGGGGGGGGCGACAACCCAAGAGACCCAGTACTTC. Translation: CAIYLGGATTQETQYF.

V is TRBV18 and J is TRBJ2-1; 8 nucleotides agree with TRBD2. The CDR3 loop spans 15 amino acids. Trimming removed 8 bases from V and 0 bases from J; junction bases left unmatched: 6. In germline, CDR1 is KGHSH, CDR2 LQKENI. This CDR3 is CASARSGGSYNEQFF. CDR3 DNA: TGTGCCAGCGCTCGAAGCGGGGGCTCCTACAATGAGCAGTTCTTC.

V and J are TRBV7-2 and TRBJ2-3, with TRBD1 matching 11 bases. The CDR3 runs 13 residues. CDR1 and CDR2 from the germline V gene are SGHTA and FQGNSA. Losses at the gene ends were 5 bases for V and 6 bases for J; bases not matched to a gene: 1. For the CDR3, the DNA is TGTGCCAGCAGCCGGGACAGGGGGGATACGCAGTATTTT. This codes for CASSRDRGDTQYF.

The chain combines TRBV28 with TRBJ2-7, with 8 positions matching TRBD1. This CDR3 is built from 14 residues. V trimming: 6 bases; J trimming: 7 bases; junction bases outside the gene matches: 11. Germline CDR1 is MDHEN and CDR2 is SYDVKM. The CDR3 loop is CASSSDRARGEQYF. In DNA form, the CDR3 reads TGTGCCAGCAGCTCGGACAGGGCCAGGGGGGAGCAGTACTTC.

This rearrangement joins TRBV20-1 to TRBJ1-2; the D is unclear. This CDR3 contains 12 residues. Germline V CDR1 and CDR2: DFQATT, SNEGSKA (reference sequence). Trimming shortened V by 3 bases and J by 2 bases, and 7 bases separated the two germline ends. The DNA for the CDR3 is TGCAGTGCTAGTCCCTTAAACTATGGCTACACCTTC. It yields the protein CSASPLNYGYTF.

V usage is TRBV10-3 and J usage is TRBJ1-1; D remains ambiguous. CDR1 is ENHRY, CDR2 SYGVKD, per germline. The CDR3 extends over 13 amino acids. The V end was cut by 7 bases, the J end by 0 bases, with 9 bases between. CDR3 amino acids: CAINSEMNTEAFF. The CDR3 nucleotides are TGTGCCATCAATTCTGAGATGAACACTGAAGCTTTCTTT.

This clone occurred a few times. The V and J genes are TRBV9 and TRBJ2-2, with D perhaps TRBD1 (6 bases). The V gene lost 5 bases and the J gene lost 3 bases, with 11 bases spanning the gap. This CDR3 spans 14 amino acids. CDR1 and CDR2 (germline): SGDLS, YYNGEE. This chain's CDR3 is CASSTTGHTGELFF. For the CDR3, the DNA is TGTGCCAGCAGTACAACAGGGCACACCGGGGAGCTGTTTTTT.

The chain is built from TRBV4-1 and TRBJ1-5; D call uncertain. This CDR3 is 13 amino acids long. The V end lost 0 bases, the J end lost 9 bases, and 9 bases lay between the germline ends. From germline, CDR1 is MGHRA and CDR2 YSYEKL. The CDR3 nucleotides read TGCGCCAGCAGCCAAGAGAGACTGGGGCCCCAGCATTTT. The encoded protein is CASSQERLGPQHF.

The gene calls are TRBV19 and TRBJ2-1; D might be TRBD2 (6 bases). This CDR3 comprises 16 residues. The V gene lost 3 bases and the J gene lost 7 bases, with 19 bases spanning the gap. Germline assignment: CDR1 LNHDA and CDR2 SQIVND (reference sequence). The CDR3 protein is CASSISGGSAKNEQFF. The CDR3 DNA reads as TGTGCCAGTAGTATCTCCGGGGGTAGCGCAAAAAATGAGCAGTTCTTC.

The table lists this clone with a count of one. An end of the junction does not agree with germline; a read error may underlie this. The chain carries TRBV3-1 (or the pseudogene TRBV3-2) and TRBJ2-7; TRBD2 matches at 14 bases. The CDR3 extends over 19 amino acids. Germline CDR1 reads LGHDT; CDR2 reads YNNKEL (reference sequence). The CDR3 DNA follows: TGTGCCAGCAGTCAAGGAGAAACTCGACTAGCGGGAGGGCCCTACGAGCAGTACTTC. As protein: CASSQGETRLAGGPYEQYF.

The CDR3 region is CASSQGLRTVNYGYTF. In nucleotides, the CDR3 is TGCGCCAGCAGCCAAGGTCTGCGGACTGTTAACTATGGCTACACCTTC. This chain joins TRBV4-1 and TRBJ1-2, with D uncertain. This CDR3 is built from 16 residues. V lost 1 base, J lost 1 base, and 13 bases lay in between. Germline V gives CDR1 MGHRA, CDR2 YSYEKL.

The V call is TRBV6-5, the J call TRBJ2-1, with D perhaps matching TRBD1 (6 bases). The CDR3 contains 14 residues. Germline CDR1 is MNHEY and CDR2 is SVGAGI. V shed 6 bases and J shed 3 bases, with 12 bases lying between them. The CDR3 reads CASRQGFDYNEQFF. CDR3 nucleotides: TGTGCCAGCAGACAGGGCTTTGACTACAATGAGCAGTTCTTC.

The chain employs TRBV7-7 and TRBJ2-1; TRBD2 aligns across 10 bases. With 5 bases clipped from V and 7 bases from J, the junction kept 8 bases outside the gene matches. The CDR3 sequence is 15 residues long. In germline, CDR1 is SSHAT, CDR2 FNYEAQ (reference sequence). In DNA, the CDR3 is TGTGCCAGCAGCCGTCTAGCGGGAGTTACAAATGAGCAGTTCTTC. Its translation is CASSRLAGVTNEQFF.

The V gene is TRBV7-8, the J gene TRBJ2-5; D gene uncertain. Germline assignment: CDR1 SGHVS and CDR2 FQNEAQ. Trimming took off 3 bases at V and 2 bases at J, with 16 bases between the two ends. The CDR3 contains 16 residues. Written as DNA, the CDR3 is TGTGCCAGCAGCTTTAGCACGTACGACGGGCAAGAGACCCAGTACTTC. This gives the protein CASSFSTYDGQETQYF.

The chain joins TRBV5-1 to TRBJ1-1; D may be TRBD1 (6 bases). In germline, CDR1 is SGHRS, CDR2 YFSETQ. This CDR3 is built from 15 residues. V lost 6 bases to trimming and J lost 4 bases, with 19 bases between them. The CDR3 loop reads CASNPSRQGITEAFF. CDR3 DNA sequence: TGCGCCAGCAACCCAAGTCGGCAGGGGATCACTGAAGCTTTCTTT.

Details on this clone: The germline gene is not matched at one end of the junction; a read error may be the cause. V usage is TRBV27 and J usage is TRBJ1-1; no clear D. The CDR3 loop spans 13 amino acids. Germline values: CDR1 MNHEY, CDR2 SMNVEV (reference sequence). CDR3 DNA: TGTGCCAGCAGTCCCCGGAGGAACAGTGAAGCTTTCTTT. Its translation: CASSPRRNSEAFF.

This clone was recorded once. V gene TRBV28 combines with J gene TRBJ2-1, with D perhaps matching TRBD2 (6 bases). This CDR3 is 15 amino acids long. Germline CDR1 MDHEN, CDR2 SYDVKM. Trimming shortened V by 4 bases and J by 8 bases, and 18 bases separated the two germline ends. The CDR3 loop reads CASSSRLDDGDEQFF. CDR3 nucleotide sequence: TGTGCCAGCAGTTCCCGACTAGACGATGGCGATGAGCAGTTCTTC.

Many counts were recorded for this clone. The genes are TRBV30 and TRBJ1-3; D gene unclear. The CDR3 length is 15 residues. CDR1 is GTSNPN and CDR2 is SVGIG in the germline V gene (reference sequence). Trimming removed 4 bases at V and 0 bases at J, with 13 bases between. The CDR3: CAWTRDASSGNTIYF. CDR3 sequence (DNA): TGTGCCTGGACTCGGGATGCCTCCTCTGGAAACACCATATATTTT.

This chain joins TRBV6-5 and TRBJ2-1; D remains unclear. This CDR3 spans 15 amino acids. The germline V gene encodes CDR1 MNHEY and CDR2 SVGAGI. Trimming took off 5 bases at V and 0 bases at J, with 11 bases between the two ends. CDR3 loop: CASSPDLNSYNEQFF. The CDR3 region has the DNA TGTGCCAGCAGTCCTGACTTGAACTCCTACAATGAGCAGTTCTTC.

The CDR3 nucleotides are TGCGCCAGCAGCTCGAACAGAGAATCACCCCTCCACTTT. It codes for CASSSNRESPLHF. The V gene is TRBV5-1, the J gene TRBJ1-6; D uncertain. The CDR3 is 13 residues long. V was clipped by 3 bases and J by 10 bases, with 11 bases between them. Germline V gives CDR1 SGHRS, CDR2 YFSETQ.

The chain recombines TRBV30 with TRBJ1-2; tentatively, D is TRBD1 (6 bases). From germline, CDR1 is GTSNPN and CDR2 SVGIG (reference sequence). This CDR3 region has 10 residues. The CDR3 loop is CAQGNYGYTF. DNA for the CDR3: TGTGCTCAGGGGAACTATGGCTACACCTTC.

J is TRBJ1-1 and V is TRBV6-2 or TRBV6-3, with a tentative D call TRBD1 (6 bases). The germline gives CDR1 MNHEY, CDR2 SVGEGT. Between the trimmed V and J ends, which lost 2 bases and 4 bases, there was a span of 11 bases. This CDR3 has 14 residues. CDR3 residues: CASSYRGGATEAFF. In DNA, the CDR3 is TGTGCCAGCAGTTACAGGGGGGGAGCCACTGAAGCTTTCTTT.

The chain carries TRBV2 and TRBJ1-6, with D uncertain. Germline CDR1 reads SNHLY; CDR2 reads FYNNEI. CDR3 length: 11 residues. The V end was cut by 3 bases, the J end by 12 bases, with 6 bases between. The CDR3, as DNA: TGTGCCAGCAGTGAGGAGGGACCCCTCCACTTT. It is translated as CASSEEGPLHF.

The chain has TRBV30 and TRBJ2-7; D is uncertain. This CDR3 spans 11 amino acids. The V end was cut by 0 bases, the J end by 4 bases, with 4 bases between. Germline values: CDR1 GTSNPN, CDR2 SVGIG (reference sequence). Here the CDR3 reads CAWSVGYEQYF. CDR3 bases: TGTGCCTGGAGTGTCGGGTACGAGCAGTACTTC.

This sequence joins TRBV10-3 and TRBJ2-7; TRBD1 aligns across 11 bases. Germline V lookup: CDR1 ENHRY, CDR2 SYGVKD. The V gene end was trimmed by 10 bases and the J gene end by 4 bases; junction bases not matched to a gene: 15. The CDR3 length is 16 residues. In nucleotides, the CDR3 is TGTGCCAGCAGGACAGGGGGCGCAGTTGGTCGTTACGAGCAGTACTTC. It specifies CASRTGGAVGRYEQYF.

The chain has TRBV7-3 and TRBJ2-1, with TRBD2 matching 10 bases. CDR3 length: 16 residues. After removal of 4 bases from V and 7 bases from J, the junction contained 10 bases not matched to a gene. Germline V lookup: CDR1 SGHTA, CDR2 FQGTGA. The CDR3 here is CASSWSLSGRTNEQFF. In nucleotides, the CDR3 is TGTGCCAGCAGCTGGTCCCTTAGCGGGAGGACTAATGAGCAGTTCTTC.

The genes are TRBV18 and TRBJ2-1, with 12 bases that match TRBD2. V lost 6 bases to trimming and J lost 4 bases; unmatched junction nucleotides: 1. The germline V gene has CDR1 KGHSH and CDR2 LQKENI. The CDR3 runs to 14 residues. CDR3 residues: CASSLAGGYNEQFF. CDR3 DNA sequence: TGTGCCAGCTCTCTAGCGGGAGGGTACAATGAGCAGTTCTTC. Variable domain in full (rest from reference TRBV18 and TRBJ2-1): NAGVMQNPRHLVRRRGQEARLRCSPMKGHSHVYWYRQLPEEGLKFMVYLQKENIIDESGMPKERFSAEFPKEGPSILRIQQVVRGDSAAYFCASSLAGGYNEQFFGPGTRLTVL.